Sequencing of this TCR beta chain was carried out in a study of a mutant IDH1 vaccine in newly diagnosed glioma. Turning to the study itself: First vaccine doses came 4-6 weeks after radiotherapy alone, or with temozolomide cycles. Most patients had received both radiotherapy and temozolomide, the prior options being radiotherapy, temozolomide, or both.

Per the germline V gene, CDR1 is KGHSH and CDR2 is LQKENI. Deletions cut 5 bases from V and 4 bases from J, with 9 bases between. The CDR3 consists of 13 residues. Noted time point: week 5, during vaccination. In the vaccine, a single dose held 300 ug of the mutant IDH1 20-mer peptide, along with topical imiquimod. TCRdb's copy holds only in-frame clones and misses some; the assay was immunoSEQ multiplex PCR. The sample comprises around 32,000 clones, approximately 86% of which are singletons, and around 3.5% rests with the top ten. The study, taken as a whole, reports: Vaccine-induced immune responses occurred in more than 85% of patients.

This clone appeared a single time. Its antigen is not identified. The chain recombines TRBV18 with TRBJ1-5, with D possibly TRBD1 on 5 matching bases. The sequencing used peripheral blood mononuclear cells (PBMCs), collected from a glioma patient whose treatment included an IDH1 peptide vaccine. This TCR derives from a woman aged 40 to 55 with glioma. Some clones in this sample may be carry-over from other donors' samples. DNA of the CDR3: TGTGCCAGCTCAGACAGAGGGAATCAGCCCCAGCATTTT. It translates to CASSDRGNQPQHF.